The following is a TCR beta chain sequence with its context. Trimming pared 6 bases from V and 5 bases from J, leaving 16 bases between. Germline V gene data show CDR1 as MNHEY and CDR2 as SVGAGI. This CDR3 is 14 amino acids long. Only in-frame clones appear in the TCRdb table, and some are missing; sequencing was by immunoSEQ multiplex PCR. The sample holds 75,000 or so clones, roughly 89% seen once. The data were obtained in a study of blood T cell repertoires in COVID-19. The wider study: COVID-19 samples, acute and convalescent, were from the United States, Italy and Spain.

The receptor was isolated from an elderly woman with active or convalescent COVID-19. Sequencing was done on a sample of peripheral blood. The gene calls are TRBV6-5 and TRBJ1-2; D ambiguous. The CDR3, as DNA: TGTGCCAGCAGACCTGGAGGACCTTTTTATGGCTACACCTTC. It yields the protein CASRPGGPFYGYTF.